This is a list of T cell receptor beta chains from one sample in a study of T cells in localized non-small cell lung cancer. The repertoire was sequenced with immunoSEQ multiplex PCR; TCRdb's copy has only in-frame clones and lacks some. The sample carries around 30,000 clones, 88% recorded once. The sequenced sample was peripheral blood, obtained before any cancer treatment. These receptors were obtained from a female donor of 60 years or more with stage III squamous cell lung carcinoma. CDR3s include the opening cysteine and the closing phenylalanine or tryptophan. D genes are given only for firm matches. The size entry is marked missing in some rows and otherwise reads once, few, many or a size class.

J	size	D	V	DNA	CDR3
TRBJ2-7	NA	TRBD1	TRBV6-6	TGTGCCAGCAGACGACAGGGAAGCGAGCAGTACTTC	CASRRQGSEQYF
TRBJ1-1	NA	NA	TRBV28	TGTGCCAGCAGTTTAATCTCCGGGGGCTACATGAACACTGAAGCTTTCTTT	CASSLISGGYMNTEAFF
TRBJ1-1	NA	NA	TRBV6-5	TGTGCCACCTCGGGGTCGATGACCACTGAAGCTTTCTTT	CATSGSMTTEAFF
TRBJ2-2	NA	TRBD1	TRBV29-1	TGCAGCGTTGACAGGGGGCGCACCGGGGAGCTGTTTTTT	CSVDRGRTGELFF
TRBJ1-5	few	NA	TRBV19	TGTGCCAGTAGTGTATCTCAGAGCAATCAGCCCCAGCATTTT	CASSVSQSNQPQHF
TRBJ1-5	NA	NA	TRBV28	TGTGCCAGCAGTTTATGGTCTATGGGCAATCAGCCCCAGCATTTT	CASSLWSMGNQPQHF
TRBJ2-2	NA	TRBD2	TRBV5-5	TGTGCCAGCAGCTTAGCGGGGGGCTTCACCGGGGAGCTGTTTTTT	CASSLAGGFTGELFF
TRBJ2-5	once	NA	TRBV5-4	TGTGCCAGCAGCCCCACAGGGAGAGGGGCGGGCCAAGAGACCCAGTACTTC	CASSPTGRGAGQETQYF
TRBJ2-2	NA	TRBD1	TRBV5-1	TGCGCCAGCGGCATCGACAGGGCCGGGGAGCTGTTTTTT	CASGIDRAGELFF
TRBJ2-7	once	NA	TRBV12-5	TGTGCTGCCCGCTACGAGCAGTACTTC	CAARYEQYF
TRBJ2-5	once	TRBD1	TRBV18	TGTGCCAGCTCACCACCGCGACAGGGGGTTCAAGAGACCCAGTACTTC	CASSPPRQGVQETQYF
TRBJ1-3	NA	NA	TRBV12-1	TGTGCCAGCAGCTTTGGTCAGACAGGGGGCTACCCCTCTGGAAACACCATATATTTT	CASSFGQTGGYPSGNTIYF
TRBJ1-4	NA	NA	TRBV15	TGTGCCACCAGCAGAGCCCGCCCGCGGCACCTTAATGAAAAACTGTTTTTT	CATSRARPRHLNEKLFF
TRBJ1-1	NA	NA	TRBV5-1	TGCGCCAGCAGCTCAAACTCCATGAACACTGAAGCTTTCTTT	CASSSNSMNTEAFF
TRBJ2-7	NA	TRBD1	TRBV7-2	TGTGCCAGCAGCTTAAACAGGGGATGGAACGAGCAGTACTTC	CASSLNRGWNEQYF
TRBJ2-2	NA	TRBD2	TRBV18	TGTGCCAGCTCACGACTAGCGGGGCCGCGCGACACCGGGGAGCTGTTTTTT	CASSRLAGPRDTGELFF
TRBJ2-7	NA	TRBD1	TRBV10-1	TGCGCCAGCAGTGACCTCCGAGGGGGACAGGGCTCCTACGAGCAGTACTTC	CASSDLRGGQGSYEQYF
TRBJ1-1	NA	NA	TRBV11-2	TGTGCCAGCAGCCCCACCACGTGGACGAACACTGAAGCTTTCTTT	CASSPTTWTNTEAFF
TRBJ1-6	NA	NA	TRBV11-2	TGTGCCAGCAGCCTAAGACCAGAGTATTCACCCCTCCACTTT	CASSLRPEYSPLHF
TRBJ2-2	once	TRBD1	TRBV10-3	TGTGCCATCAGTGAGTCGGCAGGGGGCGGCACCGGGGAGCTGTTTTTT	CAISESAGGGTGELFF